This T cell receptor beta chain came from a study of cytomegalovirus exposure and HLA in healthy donors. Findings and limits, study-wide: An ancestry cluster, one associated with Asian ancestry, reportedly showed fewer N-insertions than the approximately 670-donor mean in a later analysis.

It was with 60 Vbeta and 13 Jbeta primers that the PCR ran. Only in-frame clones appear in the TCRdb table, and some are missing; sequencing was by immunoSEQ multiplex PCR. The table records 150,000 or so clones, roughly 77% of them present only once. V shed 7 bases and J shed 6 bases, with 19 bases lying between them. This CDR3 is 13 amino acids long. Per the germline V gene, CDR1 is GTSNPN and CDR2 is SVGIG (reference sequence). A note on this clone: The target antigen is unknown.

The sample consisted of PBMCs. The TCR comes from a young man in good health and CMV-seropositive. The chain couples TRBV30 to TRBJ2-7, with a weak D call TRBD1 (6 bases). The CDR3: CASGTLVRSEQYF. The CDR3 nucleotides are TGTGCCTCCGGGACACTCGTCAGGAGCGAGCAGTACTTC.